This T cell receptor beta chain was sequenced during a study of technical replicates of blood from a few donors. This clone has just one count. J was trimmed by 5 bases and V by 5 bases; bases with no gene match: 14. CDR3 length equals 15 residues. Germline V CDR1 and CDR2: GTSNPN, SVGIG (reference sequence). Repertoires were generated with immunoSEQ multiplex PCR, while TCRdb's copy carries only in-frame clones and drops some. The table has just over 15,000 clones, around four fifths seen once; the top ten hold 9.5% to 15%. The rearrangement uses TRBV30 and TRBJ2-5; 7 bases match TRBD1. The sequencing input was PBMCs. The clonotype was recovered from a human donor in good health. The DNA for the CDR3 is TGTGCCTGGCGACAGGGAAAGTCCCGCCGGGAGACCCAGTACTTC. It is translated as CAWRQGKSRRETQYF.